Shown below are 23 T cell receptor beta chains from a single sample sequenced in a study of cytomegalovirus exposure and HLA in healthy donors. In the PCR, 60 Vbeta and 13 Jbeta primers were used. The repertoire was sequenced with immunoSEQ multiplex PCR; TCRdb's copy has only in-frame clones and lacks some. The profile shows roughly 150,000 clones, 65% to 85% of them singletons. The sequencing input was PBMCs. The origin of the receptors is a male donor in good health and CMV-seronegative.

The chain has TRBV5-1 and TRBJ2-5, with D maybe TRBD2 (7 bases). The CDR3 is made up of 16 amino acids. Trimming removed 0 bases from V and 1 base from J, with 13 bases in between. Germline loops: CDR1 SGHRS, CDR2 YFSETQ. Here the CDR3 DNA reads TGCGCCAGCAGCTTGGTAGGGGGGGCCGTCCAAGAGACCCAGTACTTC. Protein product: CASSLVGGAVQETQYF. Full variable domain (remainder filled in from reference TRBV5-1 and TRBJ2-5): KAGVTQTPRYLIKTRGQQVTLSCSPISGHRSVSWYQQTPGQGLQFLFEYFSETQRNKGNFPGRFSGRQFSNSRSEMNVSTLELGDSALYLCASSLVGGAVQETQYFGPGTRLLVL.

With respect to this clone: It is unclear where the CDR3 begins or ends on the DNA, so no DNA is shown, and the CDR3 is as TCRdb lists it. The chain has TRBV7-9 and TRBJ2-7; the table's D call, TRBD1, was not checked against the DNA. The CDR3 spans 13 amino acids, including both terminal residues. The germline V gene encodes CDR1 SEHNR and CDR2 FQNEAQ (reference sequence). This CDR3 reads CLVGTGSSYEQYF.

V gene TRBV7-3 combines with J gene TRBJ2-7, with D possibly matching TRBD1 (6 bases). CDR1 is SGHTA, CDR2 FQGTGA, per germline. This CDR3 comprises 17 residues. Trimming removed 2 bases from V and 3 bases from J, with 20 bases in between. The CDR3 DNA sequence: TGTGCCAGCAGCTTATTCCCGGGGACAACAGAGGACTACGAGCAGTACTTC. It translates to CASSLFPGTTEDYEQYF.

This clone was recorded only once. V usage is TRBV6-6 and J usage is TRBJ1-5, with D unresolved. The CDR3 covers 15 residues. The germline CDR1 and CDR2 sequences are MNHNY and SVGAGI (reference sequence). Trimming pared 3 bases from V and 0 bases from J, leaving 9 bases between. CDR3 in DNA: TGTGCCAGCAGTTATTCCGAGTATAGCAATCAGCCCCAGCATTTT. It is translated as CASSYSEYSNQPQHF.

The chain joins TRBV4-1 to TRBJ2-1, with D hard to call. CDR1 MGHRA and CDR2 YSYEKL come from the germline V gene. Deletions cut 3 bases from V and 13 bases from J, with 16 bases between. The CDR3 is 13 residues long. The CDR3 spells CASSQISLTTQFF. DNA of the CDR3: TGCGCCAGCAGCCAGATCTCTCTCACCACTCAGTTCTTC.

The V gene is TRBV11-2, the J gene TRBJ1-4; D might be TRBD1 (5 bases). This CDR3 spans 15 amino acids. V lost 1 base and J 6 bases, leaving 12 bases between the germline ends. CDR1 and CDR2 (germline): SGHAT, FQNNGV. The CDR3 nucleotides read TGTGCCAGCAGCTTAGTGTCCCCGGGGGATGAAAAACTGTTTTTT. Residues: CASSLVSPGDEKLFF.

This clone has only one observation. The gene calls are TRBV6-1 and TRBJ2-7, with D possibly TRBD1 on 7 matching bases. V lost 2 bases, J lost 1 base, and 15 bases lay in between. The CDR3 spans 16 residues. CDR1 MNHNS and CDR2 SASEGT come from the germline V gene. As DNA, the CDR3 is TGTGCCAGCAGTGAAAAATGGGCAGGGGGGTCCTACGAGCAGTACTTC. Residues: CASSEKWAGGSYEQYF.

The chain combines TRBV5-1 with TRBJ2-7; D not certain. V lost 1 base, J lost 1 base, and 6 bases lay in between. Germline values: CDR1 SGHRS, CDR2 YFSETQ. The CDR3 runs to 13 residues. CDR3 in amino acids: CASSLHSSYEQYF. The DNA of the CDR3 is TGCGCCAGCAGCTTGCACAGTTCCTACGAGCAGTACTTC.

The CDR3 DNA reads as TGTGCCAGCAGCCTAGAGGGACTAGCGGACCCTAGCACAGATACGCAGTATTTT. The encoded protein is CASSLEGLADPSTDTQYF. The rearrangement joins TRBV7-6 to TRBJ2-3, with TRBD2 matching over 11 bases. This CDR3 has 18 residues. V gave up 5 bases and J gave up 0 bases; unmatched junction bases: 10. Looked up from germline, CDR1 is SGHVS and CDR2 is FNYEAQ.

The J gene is TRBJ2-5, the V gene TRBV27; 8 bases match TRBD2. Germline CDR1 MNHEY, CDR2 SMNVEV (reference sequence). CDR3 size: 16 residues. V lost 5 bases, J lost 0 bases, and 8 bases stayed unmatched. CDR3 DNA sequence: TGTGCCAGCAGTGCCTTAAAGCGGGAGTACCAAGAGACCCAGTACTTC. It translates to CASSALKREYQETQYF.

This clone appeared a single time. V and J are TRBV5-1 and TRBJ1-2; D is unresolved. Trimming cost V 4 bases and J 4 bases, with 14 bases left between them. Per the germline V gene, CDR1 is SGHRS and CDR2 is YFSETQ. The CDR3 length is 14 residues. CDR3 DNA sequence: TGCGCCAGCAGCGTTGAAGCAGGTGCCTATGGCTACACCTTC. Its translation: CASSVEAGAYGYTF.

V and J are TRBV14 and TRBJ2-7, with 11 bases lining up with TRBD2. From germline, CDR1 is SGHDN and CDR2 FVKESK. The length of the CDR3 is 14 residues. V shed 5 bases, J shed 6 bases, and the junction held 6 bases outside the gene matches. In nucleotides, the CDR3 is TGTGCCAGCAGCATTAGCGGGAGGGCCGGCGAGCAGTACTTC. It is translated as CASSISGRAGEQYF. The full variable domain, in which reference TRBV14 and TRBJ2-7 provide the parts outside the CDR3, is EAGVTQFPSHSVIEKGQTVTLRCDPISGHDNLYWYRRVMGKEIKFLLHFVKESKQDESGMPNNRFLAERTGGTYSTLKVQPAELEDSGVYFCASSISGRAGEQYFGPGTRLTVT.

The V gene is TRBV7-6, the J gene TRBJ1-2; 8 bases agree with TRBD1. Looked up from germline, CDR1 is SGHVS and CDR2 is FNYEAQ. J lost 8 bases, V lost 5 bases, and 16 bases had no gene match. The CDR3 covers 16 residues. As DNA, the CDR3 is TGTGCCAGCAGCGACCCCCGGACAGGGAAGGCTCAAGGCTACACCTTC. This gives the protein CASSDPRTGKAQGYTF.

Remarks on this clone: Different DNA sequences within this sample yield the same CDR3. The J gene is TRBJ2-7, the V gene TRBV7-2; D may be TRBD1 (6 bases). This CDR3 contains 14 residues. CDR1 and CDR2 (germline): SGHTA, FQGNSA. Trimming removed 1 base from V and 4 bases from J, with 11 bases in between. The CDR3: CASSLGQAQYEQYF. Here the CDR3 DNA reads TGTGCCAGCAGCTTAGGACAGGCACAATACGAGCAGTACTTC.

This chain joins TRBV2 and TRBJ2-6, with TRBD1 matching over 7 bases. CDR1 and CDR2 (germline): SNHLY, FYNNEI. V was clipped by 1 base and J by 1 base; unmatched bases: 7. The CDR3 has 18 amino acids. CDR3 DNA sequence: TGTGCCAGCAGTGAAGGGGTAGGGGGCGGTTCTGGGGCCAACGTCCTGACTTTC. This gives the protein CASSEGVGGGSGANVLTF.

This clone was seen a single time. This chain links TRBV14 with TRBJ2-5; D possibly corresponds to TRBD2 (6 bases). Germline values: CDR1 SGHDN, CDR2 FVKESK. Trimming left V 4 bases short and J 4 bases short, with 13 bases between. The CDR3 has 14 amino acids. The CDR3 spells CASSRDSMTETQYF. CDR3 nucleotide sequence: TGTGCCAGCAGCCGGGACTCTATGACAGAGACCCAGTACTTC.

This chain links TRBV10-2 with TRBJ1-5, with D possibly being TRBD1 (6 bases). The V and J ends lost 6 bases and 3 bases respectively, with 12 bases between them. Germline CDR1 WSHSY, CDR2 SAAADI. The CDR3 runs 14 residues. Here the CDR3 reads CASRKDSTNQPQHF. The CDR3 DNA reads as TGCGCCAGCAGGAAGGACAGTACCAATCAGCCCCAGCATTTT.

In nucleotides, the CDR3 is TGTGCCAGTAGTATGATGGGGGCCGCCACATATGGCTACACCTTC. Translating it yields CASSMMGAATYGYTF. V usage is TRBV19 and J usage is TRBJ1-2, with a tentative D call TRBD1 (6 bases). This CDR3 is 15 amino acids long. CDR1 and CDR2 from the germline V gene are LNHDA and SQIVND (reference sequence). Trimming cost V 3 bases and J 5 bases, with 16 bases left between them.

This chain uses TRBV7-2 with TRBJ2-5; 10 bases agree with TRBD2. Germline values: CDR1 SGHTA, CDR2 FQGNSA. This CDR3 has 14 residues. V lost 5 bases and J lost 5; bases outside the gene matches: 5. The CDR3, as DNA: TGTGCCAGCAGCCCCGTGACTAGCGGGGAGACCCAGTACTTC. This gives the protein CASSPVTSGETQYF. The full variable domain, with the rest looked up from reference TRBV7-2 and TRBJ2-5, is GAGVSQSPSNKVTEKGKDVELRCDPISGHTALYWYRQSLGQGLEFLIYFQGNSAPDKSGLPSDRFSAERTGGSVSTLTIQRTQQEDSAVYLCASSPVTSGETQYFGPGTRLLVL.

The chain is built from TRBV10-3 and TRBJ2-6, with TRBD1 matching 8 bases. The germline CDR1 and CDR2 sequences are ENHRY and SYGVKD. This CDR3 region has 16 residues. Trimming cost V 4 bases and J 0 bases; bases outside gene matches: 2. CDR3 region: CAISGDRNSGANVLTF. The CDR3 region has the DNA TGTGCCATCAGTGGGGACAGGAACTCTGGGGCCAACGTCCTGACTTTC.

V usage is TRBV19 and J usage is TRBJ2-5; 10 bases map to TRBD2. Germline CDR1 and CDR2: LNHDA and SQIVND (reference sequence). This CDR3 comprises 14 residues. Losses at the gene ends were 9 bases for V and 5 bases for J; bases not matched to a gene: 9. CDR3 protein: CASRSSGSRETQYF. The CDR3 DNA sequence: TGTGCCAGCCGATCTAGCGGGAGTAGGGAGACCCAGTACTTC.

The chain recombines TRBV7-3 with TRBJ2-1; 10 bases are shared with TRBD2. V lost 5 bases and J lost 9; bases outside the gene matches: 10. CDR1 and CDR2 (germline): SGHTA, FQGTGA. CDR3 length equals 15 residues. The CDR3 DNA sequence: TGTGCCAGCAGCCCCTCACCGGGACTAGCGACTGAGCAGTTCTTC. This encodes CASSPSPGLATEQFF. The variable domain in full, completed from reference TRBV7-3 and TRBJ2-1, reads GAGVSQTPSNKVTEKGKYVELRCDPISGHTALYWYRQSLGQGPEFLIYFQGTGAADDSGLPNDRFFAVRPEGSVSTLKIQRTERGDSAVYLCASSPSPGLATEQFFGPGTRLTVL.

The chain uses TRBV5-1 and TRBJ2-5; D is ambiguous. Looked up from germline, CDR1 is SGHRS and CDR2 is YFSETQ. Trimming removed 1 base at V and 5 bases at J, with 9 bases between. The CDR3 contains 13 residues. Here the CDR3 reads CASSLSLGETQYF. The CDR3, as DNA: TGCGCCAGCAGCTTGTCCCTCGGGGAGACCCAGTACTTC.